What follows are 16 T cell receptor beta chains derived from one specimen sequenced in a study of CD8+CD57+ T cells in acquired aplastic anemia. Profiles of TCR beta VDJ and CDR3 were generated from a genomic DNA template. TCRdb re-derived calls from the reads in MiXCR, one entry per CDR3 protein. The sample carries 180,000 or so distinct CDR3 sequences, about 45% recorded once. Selection for sequencing was limited to patients who had shown CD8+CD57+ cell expansion by flow cytometry. Sequences were obtained from sorted CD4+, CD8+, or CD8+CD57+ T cells (not recorded which) from PBMCs. These receptors all come from a human donor with aplastic anemia.

DNA for the CDR3: TGCGCCAGCAGTAGAGACCCCATAGACAATGAGCAGTTCTTC. Residues: CASSRDPIDNEQFF. The V and J genes are TRBV10-2 and TRBJ2-1; no firm D call. Germline lookup yields CDR1 WSHSY and CDR2 SAAADI. The CDR3 totals 14 residues. Trimming removed 5 bases at V and 5 bases at J, with 13 bases between.

In its sample, this clonotype was seen many times. This chain joins TRBV9 and TRBJ1-6; the D gene is possibly TRBD1 (6 bases). The V and J ends lost 0 bases and 1 base respectively, with 14 bases between them. Germline loops: CDR1 SGDLS, CDR2 YYNGEE. The CDR3 runs 18 residues. The CDR3 here is CASSVVNRVGSYNSPLHF. The CDR3 bases are TGTGCCAGCAGCGTAGTGAACAGGGTAGGGTCCTATAATTCACCCCTCCACTTT.

Many counts were recorded for this clonotype. This rearrangement joins TRBV12-3 or TRBV12-4 to TRBJ2-4; D remains ambiguous. The V end lost 4 bases, the J end lost 1 base, and 17 bases lay between the germline ends. The CDR3 spans 17 residues. For the CDR3, the DNA is TGTGCCAGCAGTTCCCCCCCGGTGGGGATGGCCAAAAACATTCAGTACTTC. Translated, it gives CASSSPPVGMAKNIQYF.

This clonotype was found many times. The CDR3 coding sequence is TGTGCCAGCAGCTTCCAGGGAGGCACTGAAGCTTTCTTT. It encodes CASSFQGGTEAFF. The chain joins TRBV7-9 to TRBJ1-1; weak D call: TRBD1 (5 bases). The germline CDR1 and CDR2 sequences are SEHNR and FQNEAQ (reference sequence). CDR3 length: 13 residues. V dropped 3 bases and J dropped 4 bases, with 9 bases sitting between them.

In its sample, this clonotype was seen many times. The rearrangement joins TRBV7-2 to TRBJ2-7; D is unclear. CDR1 is SGHTA, CDR2 FQGNSA, per germline. V shed 5 bases and J shed 0 bases, with 8 bases lying between them. The CDR3 length is 13 residues. For the CDR3, the DNA is TGTGCCAGCAGCCGCGGAATCTCCTACGAGCAGTACTTC. This gives the protein CASSRGISYEQYF.

This clonotype was found many times. The CDR3 is CSASGNPGQRLSGANVLTF. CDR3 sequence (DNA): TGCAGTGCTAGTGGAAACCCGGGACAGAGGCTCTCTGGGGCCAACGTCCTGACTTTC. This chain connects TRBV20-1 to TRBJ2-6; 7 bases agree with TRBD1. J was trimmed by 0 bases and V by 3 bases; bases with no gene match: 14. This CDR3 region has 19 residues. Germline loops: CDR1 DFQATT, CDR2 SNEGSKA (reference sequence).

There are many counts of this clonotype. The chain couples TRBV10-3 to TRBJ2-3, with D perhaps matching TRBD2 (7 bases). The germline gives CDR1 ENHRY, CDR2 SYGVKD. CDR3 size: 17 residues. V lost 4 bases and J lost 4, with 21 bases in between. The CDR3 spells CAISAHQGGGAADTQYF. In DNA form, the CDR3 reads TGTGCCATCAGTGCCCACCAGGGAGGGGGGGCCGCAGATACGCAGTATTTT.

The rearrangement joins TRBV29-1 to TRBJ2-3; 10 bases align to TRBD2. Germline V gene sequence: CDR1 SQVTM, CDR2 ANQGSEA. The CDR3 runs to 15 residues. V dropped 2 bases and J dropped 5; count of bases not matched to a gene: 7. Here the CDR3 DNA reads TGCAGCGTTGAATCTAGCGGGAGTGCTGGAGATACGCAGTATTTT. Translation gives CSVESSGSAGDTQYF.

A remark on this clonotype: A much larger clonotype is one base distant, so this may be a read error. The CDR3 nucleotides are TGTGCCAGCAAAACCGGGACAGGGGTACCACCCCTCCACTTT. This codes for CASKTGTGVPPLHF. V is TRBV12-3 or TRBV12-4 and J is TRBJ1-6, with TRBD1 matching over 10 bases. The CDR3 has 14 amino acids. Unmatched junction bases numbered 8, after V lost 7 bases and J lost 11 bases.

This clonotype was observed a few times. The CDR3 region has the DNA TGCAGCGTAGCGGGGGGGCCCAGTGATACGCAGTATTTT. Translated: CSVAGGPSDTQYF. V and J are TRBV29-1 and TRBJ2-3, with TRBD2 matching 10 bases. Germline values: CDR1 SQVTM, CDR2 ANQGSEA. V gave up 6 bases and J gave up 6 bases; unmatched junction bases: 6. This CDR3 is built from 13 residues.

The V and J genes are TRBV7-3 and TRBJ2-5; 7 bases align to TRBD1. Trimming removed 5 bases from V and 2 bases from J; junction bases left unmatched: 8. The CDR3 has 15 amino acids. The germline CDR1 and CDR2 sequences are SGHTA and FQGTGA. The CDR3 DNA reads as TGTGCCAGCAGCCCTCGCGACAGGGAACAAGAGACCCAGTACTTC. Protein product: CASSPRDREQETQYF.

This clonotype has only one observation. V is TRBV20-1 and J is TRBJ2-1, with 10 positions matching TRBD2. Per the germline V gene, CDR1 is DFQATT and CDR2 is SNEGSKA (reference sequence). There are 16 residues in the CDR3. The V and J ends lost 0 bases and 10 bases, in that order; junction bases with no gene match: 12. CDR3 nucleotide sequence: TGCAGTGCTAGAGAAATACTAGCGGGACGCAATGAGGAGCAGTTCTTC. Its protein product is CSAREILAGRNEEQFF.

This clonotype was counted between two and nine times. For the CDR3, the DNA is TGTGCCAGCAGCTTACAGGGAGGTTTCAATCAGCCCCAGCATTTT. The encoded protein is CASSLQGGFNQPQHF. The chain links TRBV7-2 to TRBJ1-5; the D gene is possibly TRBD1 (5 bases). Germline V gene lookup returns CDR1 SGHTA and CDR2 FQGNSA. Trimming left V 2 bases short and J 3 bases short, with 11 bases between. There are 15 residues in the CDR3.

The CDR3: CATSTGGGIGTQYF. DNA of the CDR3: TGTGCCACCAGCACGGGGGGGGGCATTGGGACCCAGTACTTC. This sequence joins TRBV2 and TRBJ2-5, with 8 bases fitting TRBD2. The germline V gene encodes CDR1 SNHLY and CDR2 FYNNEI. Unmatched junction bases numbered 14, after V lost 10 bases and J lost 7 bases. The CDR3 is made up of 14 amino acids.

This clonotype was seen more than once but under ten times. This could be a read error, since a much larger clone is one nucleotide away. Since the CDR3 does not end with the conserved phenylalanine or tryptophan, this likely comes from a read error. The V call is TRBV19, the J call TRBJ2-5; D possibly matches TRBD1 or TRBD2 (5 bases each). Trimming removed 5 bases from V and 7 bases from J, with 14 bases in between. The CDR3 spans 13 residues. Germline-derived CDR1 and CDR2 are LNHDA and SQIVND (reference sequence). The CDR3 sequence: CASSPGPTGTQYS. The DNA of the CDR3 is TGTGCCAGTAGTCCGGGACCCACGGGGACCCAGTACTCC.

The rearrangement joins TRBV20-1 to TRBJ2-5; TRBD1 might be the D (5 bases). Between the trimmed V and J ends, which lost 3 bases and 2 bases, there was a span of 16 bases. The CDR3 extends over 15 amino acids. The germline CDR1 and CDR2 sequences are DFQATT and SNEGSKA (reference sequence). The CDR3 nucleotides are TGCAGTGCTAGGAGGCAGGGAACGGCTCAAGAGACCCAGTACTTC. Protein product: CSARRQGTAQETQYF.